This T cell receptor beta chain is drawn from a study of human T cells and chemical hapten exposure. The sample's time point: patch test 1, 2 weeks after DPC sensitization. Treatment given: therapeutic diphenylcyclopropenone sensitization with weekly scalp DPC. TCRdb processed the RACE reads anew with MiXCR; each CDR3 protein has one entry. The repertoire has 340,000 or so distinct CDR3 sequences, about 7% of them found once; the top ten carry around 8.4%. The CDR3 totals 17 residues. V dropped 4 bases and J dropped 0 bases, with 18 bases sitting between them. The germline V gene encodes CDR1 LNHDA and CDR2 SQIVND (reference sequence). In this sample, this clonotype turned up a few times.

Material: whole blood, obtained in connection with sensitization to the hapten diphenylcyclopropenone (DPC). The sequence derives from a woman younger than 35 with alopecia areata. Some clones in this sample may be carry-over from other donors' samples. This chain uses TRBV19 with TRBJ1-2; no clear D. The CDR3 spells CASSRASRATTNYGYTF. CDR3 coding DNA: TGTGCCAGTAGTAGGGCGAGTAGGGCCACGACTAACTATGGCTACACCTTC.